The 21 T cell receptor beta chains listed next were all sequenced from one sample in a study of Ad26.COV2.S vaccination and SARS-CoV-2 variants. This sample's treatment: roughly 20 received Ad26.COV2.S at low or high dose, single or two shots; 5 received placebo; per-sample allocation not given. Sampling was performed 63 days after the first vaccine or placebo injection. Method: immunoSEQ multiplex PCR; TCRdb's copy keeps in-frame clones and lacks some. This table holds hundreds of thousands of clones, 80% to 90% found once. Sequencing used peripheral blood, obtained in a trial of Ad26.COV2.S vaccine versus placebo. The receptors originated from a person aged 18-65 years who received the Ad26.COV2.S COVID-19 vaccine or a placebo.

J is TRBJ1-3 and V is TRBV29-1; D unresolved. Germline V lookup: CDR1 SQVTM, CDR2 ANQGSEA. The CDR3 is made up of 14 amino acids. V lost 5 bases, J lost 0 bases, and 11 bases lay in between. In DNA form, the CDR3 reads TGCAGCGTTTGGGAGGCCCACTCTGGAAACACCATATATTTT. This translates into CSVWEAHSGNTIYF.

This chain joins TRBV7-9 and TRBJ1-1; 7 bases align to TRBD1. The germline V gene encodes CDR1 SEHNR and CDR2 FQNEAQ (reference sequence). The trim removed 4 bases at V and 6 bases at J, leaving 14 bases unmatched. The CDR3 loop spans 16 amino acids. CDR3 DNA: TGTGCCAGCAGCTCCCGTGAACAGGGGAATGTCCCTGAAGCTTTCTTT. Translated: CASSSREQGNVPEAFF.

This rearrangement joins TRBV4-1 to TRBJ1-4; D is perhaps TRBD1 (5 bases). The CDR3 length is 15 residues. V gave up 3 bases and J gave up 0 bases, with 8 bases separating them. Germline CDR1 is MGHRA and CDR2 is YSYEKL. The CDR3 sequence is CASSQTTATNEKLFF. The CDR3 DNA reads as TGCGCCAGCAGCCAGACGACAGCAACTAATGAAAAACTGTTTTTT.

The rearrangement uses TRBV18 and TRBJ1-5; D is unresolved. Germline lookup yields CDR1 KGHSH and CDR2 LQKENI. With 4 bases removed from V and 3 bases from J, the gap between germline ends came to 16 bases. The CDR3 runs to 16 residues. CDR3 loop: CASSQVVGFDNQPQHF. The CDR3 bases are TGTGCCAGCTCACAAGTGGTGGGTTTTGACAATCAGCCCCAGCATTTT.

The rearrangement uses TRBV2 and TRBJ1-1, with 11 bases aligning to TRBD1. Germline lookup yields CDR1 SNHLY and CDR2 FYNNEI. The CDR3 has 15 residues. The J segment lost 1 base and the V segment lost 8 bases, leaving 6 bases of the junction unmatched. In DNA, the CDR3 is TGTGCCAGCCGGGACAGGGGGGTCCAGAACACTGAAGCTTTCTTT. This sequence encodes CASRDRGVQNTEAFF.

The rearrangement links TRBV19 to TRBJ2-5; 10 nucleotides agree with TRBD2. The trim removed 3 bases at V and 2 bases at J, leaving 6 bases unmatched. The germline V gene encodes CDR1 LNHDA and CDR2 SQIVND (reference sequence). CDR3 length: 16 amino acids. CDR3 nucleotide sequence: TGTGCCAGTAGTATTAGGCCTAGCGGGAGACAAGAGACCCAGTACTTC. Its protein product is CASSIRPSGRQETQYF.

CDR3 nucleotides: TGTGCCAGCAGCCCCCAAACGGAAGTTGGGACTGAAGCTTTCTTT. It yields the protein CASSPQTEVGTEAFF. The chain has TRBV9 and TRBJ1-1, with D unresolved. The V end was cut by 4 bases, the J end by 5 bases, with 18 bases between. This CDR3 has 15 residues. Germline V gene sequence: CDR1 SGDLS, CDR2 YYNGEE.

V usage is TRBV30 and J usage is TRBJ1-1; D unresolved. Trimming took 7 bases from V and 5 from J, leaving 23 bases between them. Germline assignment: CDR1 GTSNPN and CDR2 SVGIG (reference sequence). The CDR3 length is 15 residues. The CDR3 is CASRALSGKGTEAFF. Here the CDR3 DNA reads TGTGCCTCGAGGGCCCTTTCGGGAAAAGGGACTGAAGCTTTCTTT. Complete variable domain (other parts from reference TRBV30 and TRBJ1-1): SQTIHQWPATLVQPVGSPLSLECTVEGTSNPNLYWYRQAAGRGLQLLFYSVGIGQISSEVPQNLSASRPQDRQFILSSKKLLLSDSGFYLCASRALSGKGTEAFFGQGTRLTVV.

The chain joins TRBV18 to TRBJ2-7, with D tentatively TRBD1 (5 bases). The CDR3 is 18 amino acids. Trimming cost V 0 bases and J 0 bases, with 18 bases left between them. Germline loops: CDR1 KGHSH, CDR2 LQKENI. CDR3 residues: CASSPPLLTGRHSYEQYF. DNA for the CDR3: TGTGCCAGCTCACCACCGCTTTTAACAGGCCGCCACTCCTACGAGCAGTACTTC.

This chain connects TRBV7-6 to TRBJ2-5; D remains ambiguous. Germline V lookup: CDR1 SGHVS, CDR2 FNYEAQ. V lost 5 bases and J 2 bases, leaving 15 bases between the germline ends. The CDR3 is 15 residues long. The CDR3 nucleotides are TGTGCCAGCAGCATCCGAGGCGGCAGACAAGAGACCCAGTACTTC. As protein: CASSIRGGRQETQYF.

The chain combines TRBV7-8 with TRBJ1-5; 7 bases map to TRBD1. V shed 5 bases, J shed 1 base, and the junction held 11 bases outside the gene matches. From germline, CDR1 is SGHVS and CDR2 FQNEAQ. The CDR3 runs 17 residues. The CDR3 spells CASSVGRGRMSNQPQHF. CDR3 bases: TGTGCCAGCAGCGTAGGAAGGGGGCGCATGAGCAATCAGCCCCAGCATTTT.

This sequence joins TRBV5-5 and TRBJ1-2, with no clear D. The length of the CDR3 is 15 residues. Trimming left V 1 base short and J 4 bases short, with 14 bases between. Germline CDR1 SGHKS, CDR2 YYEKEE (reference sequence). DNA for the CDR3: TGTGCCAGCAGCTTGAATCCCTCCATCACCTATGGCTACACCTTC. It is translated as CASSLNPSITYGYTF.

This clone was recorded only once. V is TRBV2 and J is TRBJ2-3; unclear D gene. From germline, CDR1 is SNHLY and CDR2 FYNNEI. The CDR3 covers 14 residues. Trimming took off 7 bases at V and 2 bases at J, with 13 bases between the two ends. CDR3 sequence reads: CASTEGLTTDTQYF. As DNA, the CDR3 is TGTGCCAGCACCGAAGGCTTAACCACAGATACGCAGTATTTT.

The genes are TRBV5-1 and TRBJ2-5; 7 bases line up with TRBD1. Germline values: CDR1 SGHRS, CDR2 YFSETQ. The V and J ends lost 0 bases and 5 bases, in that order; junction bases with no gene match: 4. CDR3 length: 14 amino acids. CDR3 in amino acids: CASSLATGAETQYF. Here the CDR3 DNA reads TGCGCCAGCAGCTTGGCAACAGGGGCTGAGACCCAGTACTTC.

V gene TRBV6-1 combines with J gene TRBJ1-4, with a possible D match to TRBD1 (5 bases). The CDR3 runs 16 residues. Between the trimmed V and J ends, which lost 3 bases and 5 bases, there was a span of 16 bases. The germline gives CDR1 MNHNS, CDR2 SASEGT. CDR3: CASSDDSKGRNEKLFF. In nucleotides, the CDR3 is TGTGCCAGCAGTGATGATTCCAAGGGGAGAAATGAAAAACTGTTTTTT.

The chain is built from TRBV18 and TRBJ2-5; D is perhaps TRBD2 (5 bases). Trimming stripped 0 bases from V and 1 base from J, with 6 bases between. Germline CDR1 and CDR2: KGHSH and LQKENI. This CDR3 is 14 amino acids long. CDR3: CASSPPRGQETQYF. The CDR3 DNA reads as TGTGCCAGCTCACCACCCCGGGGCCAAGAGACCCAGTACTTC.

This chain connects TRBV6-5 to TRBJ2-1, with D uncertain. CDR1 is MNHEY and CDR2 is SVGAGI in the germline V gene. V was pared by 8 bases and J by 0 bases, with 8 bases between. This CDR3 has 13 amino acids. The CDR3 sequence: CASGQSSYNEQFF. The CDR3 DNA reads TGTGCCAGCGGGCAGAGCTCCTACAATGAGCAGTTCTTC.

This chain joins TRBV14 and TRBJ1-1, with 8 bases that match TRBD1. There are 17 residues in the CDR3. From germline, CDR1 is SGHDN and CDR2 FVKESK. V trimming: 4 bases; J trimming: 0 bases; junction bases outside the gene matches: 10. DNA of the CDR3: TGTGCCAGCAGCCCTTGGACAGGGAGTATCATGAACACTGAAGCTTTCTTT. This translates into CASSPWTGSIMNTEAFF.

The J gene is TRBJ1-2, the V gene TRBV5-1; 12 bases map to TRBD1. The CDR3 totals 16 residues. Germline CDR1 reads SGHRS; CDR2 reads YFSETQ. J lost 5 bases, V lost 2 bases, and 7 bases had no gene match. The DNA for the CDR3 is TGCGCCAGCAGCTTAACGGGACAGGGGGCTGGATATGGCTACACCTTC. Translated, it gives CASSLTGQGAGYGYTF.

This CDR3 is CASSEGTSGNIQYF. In DNA, the CDR3 is TGCGCCAGCAGTGAAGGAACTAGCGGGAACATTCAGTACTTC. This chain connects TRBV10-1 to TRBJ2-4; 9 bases fit TRBD2. The CDR3 is 14 residues long. J lost 7 bases, V lost 3 bases, and 4 bases had no gene match. The germline V gene encodes CDR1 WNHNN and CDR2 SYGVQD (reference sequence).

The chain couples TRBV5-1 to TRBJ2-1; 12 nucleotides agree with TRBD2. Germline CDR1 is SGHRS and CDR2 is YFSETQ. The CDR3 is 16 residues long. With V trimmed by 4 bases and J by 6 bases, 8 bases remained unmatched. CDR3 protein: CASSRQLAGGPNEQFF. In nucleotides, the CDR3 is TGCGCCAGCAGCAGACAACTAGCGGGAGGCCCCAATGAGCAGTTCTTC.